The 29 T cell receptor beta chains listed next were all sequenced from one sample in a study of T cells after yellow fever vaccination. TCRdb independently ran MiXCR on the 5' RACE reads; one entry per CDR3 protein. Here the sample spans 40,000 to 50,000 distinct CDR3 sequences, just under 6.5% being singletons. The specimen was PBMCs, either bulk or a sorted T-cell subset (CD4+, CD8+, memory, or dextramer-sorted; not recorded which), collected 45 days after the yellow fever booster vaccination. These receptors originate from a man aged 25 to 45 who received the YFV17D yellow fever vaccine.

The J gene is TRBJ2-7, the V gene TRBV6-2 or TRBV6-3; 7 bases fit TRBD2. Germline lookup yields CDR1 MNHEY and CDR2 SVGEGT. The CDR3 is 18 amino acids. The junction had 13 bases not matched to a gene; V was cut back by 2 bases and J by 0 bases. The CDR3 nucleotides are TGTGCCAGCAGTTACCTAGGGATTGGAGCGGGGTACTCCTACGAGCAGTACTTC. Translating it yields CASSYLGIGAGYSYEQYF.

This clonotype appeared a few times. V usage is TRBV7-2 and J usage is TRBJ2-1, with 9 bases matching TRBD2. This CDR3 region has 15 residues. Germline trimming cut 6 bases from V and 6 bases from J; bases unmatched to any gene: 9. Germline values: CDR1 SGHTA, CDR2 FQGNSA. CDR3 residues: CASSSIAGAFNEQFF. CDR3 in DNA: TGTGCCAGCAGTTCCATAGCGGGAGCTTTCAATGAGCAGTTCTTC.

This clonotype was found many times. The rearrangement uses TRBV4-2 and TRBJ1-1; D ambiguous. This CDR3 is 12 amino acids long. Between the trimmed V and J ends, which lost 1 base and 8 bases, there was a span of 8 bases. The germline V gene encodes CDR1 LGHNA and CDR2 YNFKEQ. The CDR3 loop reads CASSQAGTEAFF. For the CDR3, the DNA is TGTGCCAGCAGCCAAGCGGGAACCGAAGCTTTCTTT.

This clonotype appeared many times. The J gene is TRBJ1-2, the V gene TRBV28, with 7 bases aligning to TRBD1. Germline CDR1 MDHEN, CDR2 SYDVKM. This CDR3 has 13 amino acids. V was clipped by 6 bases and J by 3 bases; unmatched bases: 4. The CDR3 region has the DNA TGTGCCAGCAGCATCGACAGGGACTATGGCTACACCTTC. Translation: CASSIDRDYGYTF.

The J gene is TRBJ2-1, the V gene TRBV11-3; the D is unclear. V lost 5 bases and J lost 5, with 10 bases in between. The CDR3 length is 13 residues. CDR1 is SGHNT, CDR2 YENEEA, per germline. The CDR3 region is CASSTGPNNEQFF. CDR3 DNA sequence: TGTGCCAGCAGCACGGGCCCTAACAATGAGCAGTTCTTC.

This clonotype appeared many times. The rearrangement links TRBV12-3 or TRBV12-4 to TRBJ2-3; D not certain. Trimming removed 0 bases from V and 3 bases from J, with 4 bases in between. The CDR3 is 13 amino acids. The CDR3 nucleotides are TGTGCCAGCAGTTTAGCGCGGACAGATACGCAGTATTTT. Translation gives CASSLARTDTQYF.

This clonotype was picked up many times. The chain carries TRBV5-4 and TRBJ2-3; the D is unclear. CDR3 size: 13 residues. V lost 4 bases, J lost 5 bases, and 11 bases lay in between. Germline V gene lookup returns CDR1 SGHNT and CDR2 YYREEE (reference sequence). The CDR3 reads CASSNTQGDTQYF. CDR3 nucleotide sequence: TGTGCCAGCAGCAACACACAAGGAGATACGCAGTATTTT.

The table lists this clonotype with many counts. This rearrangement joins TRBV12-3 or TRBV12-4 to TRBJ2-7; no clear D. Trimming left V 6 bases short and J 0 bases short, with 6 bases between. The CDR3 length is 12 residues. This CDR3 reads CASRGNSYEQYF. CDR3 nucleotides: TGTGCCAGCAGGGGAAACTCCTACGAGCAGTACTTC.

This clonotype has a count of ten or more. This chain joins TRBV6-4 and TRBJ2-2; tentatively, D is TRBD2 (6 bases). The CDR3 spans 13 residues. Germline V gene sequence: CDR1 MRHNA, CDR2 SNTAGT. V gave up 2 bases and J gave up 6 bases, with 7 bases separating them. The CDR3 region is CASSDRDSGELFF. In nucleotides, the CDR3 is TGTGCCAGCAGTGACAGGGACTCCGGGGAGCTGTTTTTT.

There are many counts of this clonotype. The chain carries TRBV9 and TRBJ2-1, with 9 nucleotides matching TRBD2. The germline V gene encodes CDR1 SGDLS and CDR2 YYNGEE. V trimming: 4 bases; J trimming: 6 bases; junction bases outside the gene matches: 11. CDR3 size: 16 residues. CDR3 nucleotides: TGTGCCAGCAGCCCAAGTTGGACTAGCGCCTCCAATGAGCAGTTCTTC. As protein: CASSPSWTSASNEQFF.

A few counts support this clonotype. The chain recombines TRBV5-1 with TRBJ2-4, with D possibly being TRBD1 (5 bases). V gave up 1 base and J gave up 5 bases, with 10 bases separating them. Germline CDR1 and CDR2: SGHRS and YFSETQ. This CDR3 region has 14 residues. The CDR3 loop reads CASSLTQGQNIQYF. CDR3 coding DNA: TGCGCCAGCAGCTTGACGCAGGGTCAAAACATTCAGTACTTC.

This clonotype was observed a handful of times. V and J are TRBV23-1 and TRBJ2-3; 7 bases are a match to TRBD2. TRBV23-1 is an ORF, with its function uncertain. V lost 3 bases, J lost 1 base, and 7 bases stayed unmatched. The CDR3 runs 16 residues. CDR3: CASSHGLAGCTDTQYF. The CDR3 DNA sequence: TGCGCCAGCAGTCACGGATTAGCGGGCTGCACAGATACGCAGTATTTT.

This clonotype was detected many times. The rearrangement joins TRBV5-1 to TRBJ2-7; 9 bases match TRBD1. The CDR3 covers 14 residues. The V gene's germline CDR1 is SGHRS and CDR2 YFSETQ. V shed 3 bases and J 4 bases; nucleotides not matched to a gene: 5. In nucleotides, the CDR3 is TGCGCCAGCAGCTCACAGGGGGCGCGATACGAGCAGTACTTC. It yields the protein CASSSQGARYEQYF.

V gene TRBV7-8 combines with J gene TRBJ2-5; perhaps TRBD2 as D (6 bases). The CDR3 totals 13 residues. Trimming removed 7 bases from V and 5 bases from J, with 14 bases in between. Germline lookup yields CDR1 SGHVS and CDR2 FQNEAQ. In DNA, the CDR3 is TGTGCCAGCACCTTGGGGGGAATGGAGACCCAGTACTTC. Its protein product is CASTLGGMETQYF.

In this sample, this clonotype turned up a few times. J is TRBJ2-2 and V is TRBV20-1, with 9 bases matching TRBD2. The trim removed 5 bases at V and 6 bases at J, leaving 10 bases unmatched. CDR1 is DFQATT, CDR2 SNEGSKA, per germline (reference sequence). The CDR3 has 15 residues. Here the CDR3 DNA reads TGCAGTGCTGTACCTAGCGGGAAGGCCTCCGGGGAGCTGTTTTTT. It translates to CSAVPSGKASGELFF.

This clonotype has ten or more counts. V usage is TRBV12-3 or TRBV12-4 and J usage is TRBJ2-1; TRBD2 agrees at 10 bases. The trim removed 5 bases at V and 6 bases at J, leaving 1 base unmatched. CDR3 length: 13 residues. The CDR3 reads CASSSGRANEQFF. The CDR3 nucleotides read TGTGCCAGCAGTAGCGGGAGGGCCAATGAGCAGTTCTTC.

The J gene is TRBJ1-2, the V gene TRBV15, with 7 bases that match TRBD1. The germline gives CDR1 LNHNV, CDR2 YYDKDF (reference sequence). The CDR3 runs to 14 residues. J was trimmed by 5 bases and V by 4 bases; bases with no gene match: 7. CDR3 nucleotides: TGTGCCACCAGCACCCGAACGGGACAGTATGGCTACACCTTC. It encodes CATSTRTGQYGYTF.

The sample holds many counts of this clonotype. This CDR3 is CSAPAPGETQYF. DNA of the CDR3: TGCAGTGCTCCGGCTCCGGGAGAGACCCAGTACTTC. The rearrangement uses TRBV20-1 and TRBJ2-5; D remains unclear. This CDR3 comprises 12 residues. Trimming left V 5 bases short and J 4 bases short, with 11 bases between. Per germline, CDR1 DFQATT and CDR2 SNEGSKA (reference sequence).

This clonotype came up a few times. This chain connects TRBV7-9 to TRBJ2-3; D is possibly TRBD2 (6 bases). Per the germline V gene, CDR1 is SEHNR and CDR2 is FQNEAQ (reference sequence). V was trimmed by 4 bases and J by 2 bases, leaving 16 bases between them. The CDR3 runs 16 residues. The chain's CDR3 is CASSSNRDFYTDTQYF. CDR3 DNA: TGTGCCAGCAGCTCTAACCGGGACTTCTACACAGATACGCAGTATTTT.

This clonotype has ten or more counts. The chain joins TRBV20-1 to TRBJ2-3, with D maybe TRBD2 (5 bases). V was cut by 6 bases and J by 3 bases, with 19 bases left in between. Germline values: CDR1 DFQATT, CDR2 SNEGSKA (reference sequence). This CDR3 comprises 15 residues. For the CDR3, the DNA is TGCAGTGCCCGACGTGGGGAGCAAAGGACAGATACGCAGTATTTT. Encoded protein: CSARRGEQRTDTQYF.

This clonotype was counted only a few times. CDR3 DNA: TGTGCCAGCAGCCCGTCCGGGACCGGGACCTACAATGAGCAGTTCTTC. This sequence encodes CASSPSGTGTYNEQFF. The gene calls are TRBV5-6 and TRBJ2-1; D is perhaps TRBD1 or TRBD2 (5 bases each). V was shortened by 4 bases and J by 2 bases, with 16 bases between the two germline ends. In germline, CDR1 is SGHDT, CDR2 YYEEEE. The CDR3 is made up of 16 amino acids.

This clonotype occurred many times. The chain employs TRBV12-3 or TRBV12-4 and TRBJ2-3; no reliable D call. The CDR3 runs 15 residues. The V and J ends lost 7 bases and 2 bases respectively, with 16 bases between them. CDR3 sequence (DNA): TGTGCCAGCACCTGGGCGTTGGGGAACACAGATACGCAGTATTTT. Translated, it gives CASTWALGNTDTQYF.

This clonotype was seen ten or more times. CDR3 sequence reads: CATSGDRRTDTQYF. Here the CDR3 DNA reads TGTGCCACCAGTGGGGACAGACGCACAGATACGCAGTATTTT. This chain connects TRBV24-1 to TRBJ2-3; 7 bases are shared with TRBD1. Germline CDR1 is KGHDR and CDR2 is SFDVKD. The J segment lost 1 base and the V segment lost 5 bases, leaving 2 bases of the junction unmatched. The CDR3 loop spans 14 amino acids.

This clonotype was picked up many times. J is TRBJ2-3 and V is TRBV6-5, with D perhaps TRBD1 (5 bases). This CDR3 has 16 amino acids. Trimming cost V 8 bases and J 0 bases, with 18 bases left between them. Germline CDR1 is MNHEY and CDR2 is SVGAGI. CDR3 coding DNA: TGTGCCAGCTTACGACAGCTCTCCGCTAGCACAGATACGCAGTATTTT. Encoded protein: CASLRQLSASTDTQYF.

V is TRBV19 and J is TRBJ2-5; D is unresolved. V lost 5 bases to trimming and J lost 1 base, with 17 bases between them. This CDR3 contains 16 residues. Germline CDR1 reads LNHDA; CDR2 reads SQIVND (reference sequence). The CDR3 region is CASSYRAHIRQETQYF. CDR3 in DNA: TGTGCCAGTAGTTACCGGGCCCATATTCGCCAAGAGACCCAGTACTTC.

Many counts were recorded for this clonotype. This chain joins TRBV7-3 and TRBJ2-1, with 11 bases aligning to TRBD1. V lost 5 bases to trimming and J lost 0 bases; unmatched junction nucleotides: 15. The CDR3 sequence is 20 residues long. CDR1 is SGHTA, CDR2 FQGTGA, per germline. The chain's CDR3 is CASSPYGDRGDLSSYNEQFF. The CDR3 coding sequence is TGTGCCAGCAGCCCTTATGGGGACAGGGGGGACTTAAGCTCCTACAATGAGCAGTTCTTC.

The rearrangement uses TRBV30 and TRBJ1-6; D may be TRBD1 (5 bases). The CDR3 covers 15 residues. V was cut by 0 bases and J by 7 bases, with 13 bases left in between. CDR1 and CDR2 from the germline V gene are GTSNPN and SVGIG (reference sequence). CDR3 amino acids: CAWSVQGRGNSPLHF. For the CDR3, the DNA is TGTGCCTGGAGTGTTCAAGGACGGGGGAATTCACCCCTCCACTTT.

This clonotype was picked up many times. V usage is TRBV19 and J usage is TRBJ1-1; D not resolved. Germline CDR1 is LNHDA and CDR2 is SQIVND (reference sequence). V shed 5 bases and J shed 5 bases, with 12 bases lying between them. The CDR3 totals 13 residues. CDR3 nucleotides: TGTGCCAGTAGTTACGGGGTAGGGACTGAAGCTTTCTTT. Its protein is CASSYGVGTEAFF.

The chain recombines TRBV5-4 with TRBJ2-2; 8 bases align to TRBD1. Germline assignment: CDR1 SGHNT and CDR2 YYREEE (reference sequence). With V trimmed by 4 bases and J by 5 bases, 7 bases remained unmatched. This CDR3 comprises 15 residues. This CDR3 is CASSVDRGKTGELFF. Written as DNA, the CDR3 is TGTGCCAGCAGCGTAGACAGGGGAAAAACCGGGGAGCTGTTTTTT.